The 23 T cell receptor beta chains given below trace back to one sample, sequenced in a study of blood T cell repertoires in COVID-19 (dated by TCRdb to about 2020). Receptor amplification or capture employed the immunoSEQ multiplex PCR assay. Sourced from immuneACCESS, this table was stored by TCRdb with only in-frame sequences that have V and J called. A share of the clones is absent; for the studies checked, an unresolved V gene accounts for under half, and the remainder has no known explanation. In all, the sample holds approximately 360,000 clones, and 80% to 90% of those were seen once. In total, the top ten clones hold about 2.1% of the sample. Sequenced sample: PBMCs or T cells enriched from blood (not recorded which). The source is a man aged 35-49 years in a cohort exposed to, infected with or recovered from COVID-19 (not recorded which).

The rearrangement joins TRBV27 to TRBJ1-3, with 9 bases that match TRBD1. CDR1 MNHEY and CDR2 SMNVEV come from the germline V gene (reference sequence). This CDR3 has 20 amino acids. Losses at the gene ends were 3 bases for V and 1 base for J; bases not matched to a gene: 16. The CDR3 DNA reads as TGTGCCAGCAGTTTCTATTTGTACAGGGGGCTTGGAGATTCTGGAAACACCATATATTTT. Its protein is CASSFYLYRGLGDSGNTIYF.

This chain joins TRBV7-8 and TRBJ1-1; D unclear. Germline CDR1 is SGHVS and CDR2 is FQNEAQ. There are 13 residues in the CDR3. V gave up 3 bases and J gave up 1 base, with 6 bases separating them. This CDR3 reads CASSFNTNTEAFF. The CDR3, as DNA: TGTGCCAGCAGCTTTAACACGAACACTGAAGCTTTCTTT. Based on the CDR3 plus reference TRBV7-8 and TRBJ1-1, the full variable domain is GAGVSQSPRYKVAKRGQDVALRCDPISGHVSLFWYQQALGQGPEFLTYFQNEAQLDKSGLPSDRFFAERPEGSVSTLKIQRTQQEDSAVYLCASSFNTNTEAFFGQGTRLTVV.

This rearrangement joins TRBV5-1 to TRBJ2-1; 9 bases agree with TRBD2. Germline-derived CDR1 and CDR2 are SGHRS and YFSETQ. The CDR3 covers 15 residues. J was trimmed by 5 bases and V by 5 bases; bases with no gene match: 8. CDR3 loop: CASRPREGANNEQFF. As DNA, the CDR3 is TGCGCCAGCAGGCCGCGGGAGGGGGCAAACAATGAGCAGTTCTTC.

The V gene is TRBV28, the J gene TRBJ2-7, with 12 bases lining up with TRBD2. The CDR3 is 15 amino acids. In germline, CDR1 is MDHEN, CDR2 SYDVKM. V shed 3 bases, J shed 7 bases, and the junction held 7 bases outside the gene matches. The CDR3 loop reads CASSFLAGGPGEQYF. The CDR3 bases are TGTGCCAGCAGTTTCCTAGCGGGAGGGCCTGGTGAGCAGTACTTC.

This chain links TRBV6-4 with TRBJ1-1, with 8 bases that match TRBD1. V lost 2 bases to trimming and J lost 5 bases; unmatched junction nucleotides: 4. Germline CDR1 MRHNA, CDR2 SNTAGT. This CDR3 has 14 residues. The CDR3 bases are TGTGCCAGCAGTGACCGGGACAGGATAACTGAAGCTTTCTTT. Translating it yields CASSDRDRITEAFF.

The CDR3 nucleotides are TGTGCCAGTAGTACCCGCGACAAGAGCAATCAGCCCCAGCATTTT. It is translated as CASSTRDKSNQPQHF. The chain has TRBV19 and TRBJ1-5; the D is unclear. The CDR3 spans 15 residues. The germline V gene encodes CDR1 LNHDA and CDR2 SQIVND (reference sequence). The V and J ends lost 4 bases and 1 base respectively, with 11 bases between them.

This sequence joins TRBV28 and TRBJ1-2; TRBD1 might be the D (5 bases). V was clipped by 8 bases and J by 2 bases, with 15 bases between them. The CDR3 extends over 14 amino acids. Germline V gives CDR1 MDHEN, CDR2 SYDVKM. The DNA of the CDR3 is TGTGCCAGCGGCCTGGGCGCAGGGAACTATGGCTACACCTTC. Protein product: CASGLGAGNYGYTF.

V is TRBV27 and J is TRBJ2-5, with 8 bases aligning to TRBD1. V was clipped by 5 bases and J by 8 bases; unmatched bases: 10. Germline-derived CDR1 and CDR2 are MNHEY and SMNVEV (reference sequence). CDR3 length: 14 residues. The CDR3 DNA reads TGTGCCAGCAGTCAGAACCGGGACAGGAGTACCCAGTACTTC. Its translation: CASSQNRDRSTQYF.

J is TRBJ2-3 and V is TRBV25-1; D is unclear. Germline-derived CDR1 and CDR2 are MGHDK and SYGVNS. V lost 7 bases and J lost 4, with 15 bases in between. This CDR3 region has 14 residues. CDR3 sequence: CASIGAVLPDTQYF. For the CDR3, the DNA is TGTGCCAGCATCGGAGCCGTCCTCCCAGATACGCAGTATTTT.

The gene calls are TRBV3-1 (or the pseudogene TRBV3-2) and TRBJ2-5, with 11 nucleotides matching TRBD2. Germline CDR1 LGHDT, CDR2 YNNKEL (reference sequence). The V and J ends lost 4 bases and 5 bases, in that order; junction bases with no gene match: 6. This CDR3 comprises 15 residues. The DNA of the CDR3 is TGTGCCAGCAGCCTATGGACTAGCGGGTTGGAGACCCAGTACTTC. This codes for CASSLWTSGLETQYF.

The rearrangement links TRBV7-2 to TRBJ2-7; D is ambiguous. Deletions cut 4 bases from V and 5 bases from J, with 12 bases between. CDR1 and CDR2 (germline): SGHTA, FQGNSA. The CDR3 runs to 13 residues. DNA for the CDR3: TGTGCCAGCAGCTCTCAGGCGTTCAACGAGCAGTACTTC. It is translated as CASSSQAFNEQYF.

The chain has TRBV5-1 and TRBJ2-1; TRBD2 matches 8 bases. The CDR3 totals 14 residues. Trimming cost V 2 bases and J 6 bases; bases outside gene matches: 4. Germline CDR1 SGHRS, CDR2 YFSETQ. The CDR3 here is CASSFAGGPNEQFF. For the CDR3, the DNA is TGCGCCAGCAGCTTCGCGGGAGGTCCCAATGAGCAGTTCTTC.

CDR3 protein: CASSQDGATSGYTF. The CDR3 coding sequence is TGTGCCAGCAGCCAAGATGGGGCTACCTCTGGCTACACCTTC. The chain combines TRBV4-2 with TRBJ1-2, with D possibly being TRBD1 (5 bases). Germline V gene data show CDR1 as LGHNA and CDR2 as YNFKEQ. V was clipped by 0 bases and J by 7 bases, with 12 bases between them. The CDR3 spans 14 residues.

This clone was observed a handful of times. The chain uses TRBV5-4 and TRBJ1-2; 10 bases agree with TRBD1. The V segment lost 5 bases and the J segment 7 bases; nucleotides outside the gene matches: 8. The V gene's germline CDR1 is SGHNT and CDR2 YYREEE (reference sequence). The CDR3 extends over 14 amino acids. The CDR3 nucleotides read TGTGCCAGCAGTTTGCGACAGGGGGCGTCTGGCTACACCTTC. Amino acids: CASSLRQGASGYTF.

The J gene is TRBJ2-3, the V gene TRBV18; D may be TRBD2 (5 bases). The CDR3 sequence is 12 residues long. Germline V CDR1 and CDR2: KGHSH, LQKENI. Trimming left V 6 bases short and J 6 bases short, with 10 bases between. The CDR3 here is CASSLPGDTQYF. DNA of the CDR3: TGTGCCAGCTCCCTTCCGGGGGATACGCAGTATTTT.

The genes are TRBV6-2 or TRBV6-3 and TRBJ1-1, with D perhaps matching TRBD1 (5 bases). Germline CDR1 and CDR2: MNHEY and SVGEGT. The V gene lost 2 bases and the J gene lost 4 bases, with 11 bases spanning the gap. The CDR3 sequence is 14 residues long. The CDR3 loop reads CASSYGGSPTEAFF. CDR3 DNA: TGTGCCAGCAGTTACGGGGGGAGTCCCACTGAAGCTTTCTTT.

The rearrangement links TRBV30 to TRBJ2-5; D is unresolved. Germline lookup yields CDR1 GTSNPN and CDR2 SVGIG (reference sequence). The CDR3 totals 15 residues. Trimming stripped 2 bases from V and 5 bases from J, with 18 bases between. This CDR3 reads CAWSPVGSRRETQYF. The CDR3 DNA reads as TGTGCCTGGAGTCCCGTGGGCTCGCGACGGGAGACCCAGTACTTC.

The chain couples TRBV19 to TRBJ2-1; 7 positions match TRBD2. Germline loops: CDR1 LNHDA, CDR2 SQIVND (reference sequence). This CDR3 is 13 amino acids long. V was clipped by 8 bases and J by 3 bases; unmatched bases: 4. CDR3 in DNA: TGTGCCAGTTGGGACTACTTCTACAATGAGCAGTTCTTC. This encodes CASWDYFYNEQFF.

CDR3 residues: CASSRKGREGPNEQFF. CDR3 bases: TGCGCCAGCAGCAGAAAGGGGCGGGAGGGCCCCAATGAGCAGTTCTTC. The chain links TRBV5-1 to TRBJ2-1; 9 nucleotides align to TRBD2. The germline CDR1 and CDR2 sequences are SGHRS and YFSETQ. J gave up 6 bases and V 4 bases, and 11 bases lay outside the gene matches. CDR3 size: 16 residues.

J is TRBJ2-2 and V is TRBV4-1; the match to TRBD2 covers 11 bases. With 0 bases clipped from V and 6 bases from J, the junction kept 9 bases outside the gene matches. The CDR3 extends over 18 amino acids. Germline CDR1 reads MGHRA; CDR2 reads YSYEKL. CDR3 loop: CASSQDSVGLAVAGELFF. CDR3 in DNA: TGCGCCAGCAGCCAAGATTCGGTGGGACTAGCGGTCGCCGGGGAGCTGTTTTTT.

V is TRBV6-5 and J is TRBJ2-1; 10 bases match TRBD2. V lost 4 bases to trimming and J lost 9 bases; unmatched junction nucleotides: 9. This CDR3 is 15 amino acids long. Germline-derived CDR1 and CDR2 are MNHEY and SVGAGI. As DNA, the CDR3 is TGTGCCAGCAGTTCGGGGCTAGCGGGAGCGGTTGAGCAGTTCTTC. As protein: CASSSGLAGAVEQFF.

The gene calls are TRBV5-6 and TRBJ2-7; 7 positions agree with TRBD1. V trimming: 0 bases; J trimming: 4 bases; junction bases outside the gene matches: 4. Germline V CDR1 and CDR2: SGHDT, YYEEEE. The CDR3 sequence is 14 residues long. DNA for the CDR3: TGTGCCAGCAGCTTGGGGGACAGAGTTTACGAGCAGTACTTC. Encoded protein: CASSLGDRVYEQYF.

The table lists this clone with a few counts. CDR3 region: CASSQDPQGGPGEQYF. As DNA, the CDR3 is TGTGCCAGCAGCCAAGATCCCCAGGGAGGGCCCGGCGAGCAGTACTTC. The chain recombines TRBV4-2 with TRBJ2-7, with 7 positions matching TRBD2. The germline V gene encodes CDR1 LGHNA and CDR2 YNFKEQ. The CDR3 totals 16 residues. J was trimmed by 6 bases and V by 0 bases; bases with no gene match: 11.